The table lists the clone carrying this TCR beta chain with many counts. The antigen is unknown. CDR1 is WSHSY, CDR2 SAAADI, per germline. This CDR3 has 13 residues. Unmatched junction bases numbered 0, after V lost 2 bases and J lost 3 bases. CDR3 and TCR beta VDJ profiling relied on genomic DNA as the template. Using its own MiXCR run on the reads, TCRdb lists one record per CDR3 protein. This table holds about 71,000 distinct CDR3 sequences, almost 55% found once. The source of the sample is a study of CD8+CD57+ T cells in acquired aplastic anemia. Turning to the study itself: Sorted CD4+ and CD8+ cells yielded around 3.2 ug of DNA on average. Among healthy donors, CD4+ cells averaged about 9.9 million reads.

Findings and caveats of the study: Patients shared 25 to 35 CD8+ CDR3 sequences with controls.

This rearrangement joins TRBV10-2 to TRBJ1-1; 7 positions match TRBD1. The sample was sorted CD4+, CD8+, or CD8+CD57+ T cells (not recorded which) from PBMCs. This TCR was sampled from a human donor in good health, serving as a control. CDR3 bases: TGCGCCAGCAGTGAGACAGGGGACACTGAAGCTTTCTTT. This translates into CASSETGDTEAFF.